This T cell receptor (beta chain) was recorded in a study of T cells expressing NK-cell markers. 5'RACE template switching built TCR beta cDNA with unique molecular identifiers. TCRdb reprocessed the 5' RACE reads and keeps a single row for each CDR3 protein, giving no DNA. Its listing shows approximately 150,000 distinct CDR3 sequences. Germline V CDR1 and CDR2: LGHNA, YNFKEQ. The CDR3 length is 14 residues. Material: blood T cells: a sorted CD56 or NKG2C T cell subset, CD4+ or CD8+ T cells, or bulk PBMC T cells (not recorded which). The chain links TRBV4-2 to TRBJ2-3; the D call from TCRdb, TRBD2, cannot be confirmed without DNA. The source is a man between 18 and 29 years old in good health. This chain's CDR3 is CASKVSGYTDTQYF.